This T cell receptor (beta chain) is from a study of shared clonotypes between healthy human individuals. Findings of the study overall: Sampling covered blood only; tissue repertoires likely differ.

Of note for this clone: What it binds is not known.

The protocol was immunoSEQ multiplex PCR, while the TCRdb copy is restricted to in-frame clones and leaves out a portion. Found here are approximately 460,000 clones, roughly three quarters of them singletons; the top ten hold about 12%. Germline V gene sequence: CDR1 SGHRS, CDR2 YFSETQ. Trimming at V came to 1 base and at J to 5 bases, leaving 13 bases not matched to a gene. This CDR3 is 19 amino acids long. Sequencing used PBMCs. The chain is built from TRBV5-1 and TRBJ2-2, with 11 nucleotides matching TRBD2. This receptor was identified in a woman in her thirties or forties in good health. Some clones in this sample may be carry-over from other donors' samples. The CDR3 bases are TGCGCCAGCAGCTTGTGGCGGACTAGCGGGCCGGAAGGTACCGGGGAGCTGTTTTTT. Protein sequence: CASSLWRTSGPEGTGELFF.